Presented here are 27 T cell receptor beta chains from one specimen sequenced in a study of Graves' ophthalmopathy and Graves' hyperthyroidism (dated by TCRdb to between 2017 and 2018). The sample was run on an Illumina HiSeq 2000. For repertoire sequencing, the TCR beta CDR3 regions were amplified from RNA transcripts. The first round of RT-PCR was done with HTBI primers and the Qiagen OneStep RT-PCR kit, and was followed by a second round of multiplex PCR, then size selection and purification. Clones were called with MiXCR by TCRdb after fastp trimmed the public reads at Q25, and only in-frame beta chains were retained. Identical CDR3 protein sequences are pooled into one entry, listed with their most common genes and DNA. The sample has roughly 420,000 distinct CDR3 sequences on record, 20% to 25% of them singletons. The biggest ten clones account for 2.5% to 3.5% of the sample. Sequenced input: peripheral blood. These receptors all come from a woman under 30 with stable Graves' hyperthyroidism. Donor details come from another sample of the same person, matched by shared clones.

This clonotype appeared many times. The chain uses TRBV12-3 or TRBV12-4 and TRBJ2-7; a weak D match, TRBD1 (5 bases). The CDR3 consists of 15 residues. Trimming cost V 5 bases and J 3 bases, with 17 bases left between them. For the CDR3, the DNA is TGTGCCAGCAGTACCCGGGCAGGGCGATACTACGAGCAGTACTTC. This gives the protein CASSTRAGRYYEQYF.

This clonotype was seen repeatedly, ten times or more. At one end the junction does not follow the germline gene, possibly because of a read error. CDR3 nucleotides: TGTGCCAGCAGCTTAGCGGGACAGGATGGGAACTTC. Its protein product is CASSLAGQDGNF. J is TRBJ2-7 and V is TRBV7-9; 8 bases are shared with TRBD1. Germline V gives CDR1 SEHNR, CDR2 FQNEAQ (reference sequence). The CDR3 contains 12 residues.

In its sample, this clonotype was seen a few times. The genes are TRBV28 and TRBJ2-5; D tentatively reads TRBD1 or TRBD2 (5 bases each). Per the germline V gene, CDR1 is MDHEN and CDR2 is SYDVKM. Trimming took 5 bases from V and 5 from J, leaving 15 bases between them. There are 14 residues in the CDR3. The CDR3 protein is CASSDRDGWETQYF. The CDR3 coding sequence is TGTGCCAGCAGTGATAGGGACGGGTGGGAGACCCAGTACTTC.

This clonotype was detected ten times or more. The chain carries TRBV4-1 and TRBJ2-7, with D possibly TRBD2 on 5 matching bases. The CDR3 loop spans 15 amino acids. The germline V and J ends were trimmed by 2 bases and 0 bases, with 11 bases remaining between them. CDR1 and CDR2 from the germline V gene are MGHRA and YSYEKL. The CDR3 DNA is TGCGCCAGCAGCCAACACTTGGGGAGCTCCTACGAGCAGTACTTC. Amino acids: CASSQHLGSSYEQYF.

This clonotype was counted many times. V usage is TRBV6-2 or TRBV6-3 and J usage is TRBJ2-7, with no clear D. This CDR3 has 13 residues. CDR1 MNHEY and CDR2 SVGEGT come from the germline V gene. Trimming took 2 bases from V and 6 from J, leaving 11 bases between them. CDR3 protein: CASSYAEGGEQYF. The CDR3 region has the DNA TGTGCCAGCAGTTACGCAGAAGGCGGCGAGCAGTACTTC.

Ten or more counts support this clonotype. V is TRBV7-2 and J is TRBJ2-3; 11 nucleotides line up with TRBD2. CDR3 length equals 15 residues. Trimming removed 7 bases from V and 1 base from J; junction bases left unmatched: 4. CDR1 SGHTA and CDR2 FQGNSA come from the germline V gene. In DNA form, the CDR3 reads TGTGCCAGCACCGTTAGCGGGAGGGGCACAGATACGCAGTATTTT. This gives the protein CASTVSGRGTDTQYF.

This clonotype was seen only once. This chain links TRBV28 with TRBJ2-5; 8 bases fit TRBD1. This CDR3 is built from 18 residues. The ends lost 4 bases at V and 4 bases at J; junction bases unmatched: 17. Germline assignment: CDR1 MDHEN and CDR2 SYDVKM. The chain's CDR3 is CASSSLPDETGVRETQYF. CDR3 nucleotide sequence: TGTGCCAGCAGTTCCCTACCGGACGAGACAGGGGTGAGAGAGACCCAGTACTTC. The complete variable domain, with remaining parts taken from reference TRBV28 and TRBJ2-5, reads DVKVTQSSRYLVKRTGEKVFLECVQDMDHENMFWYRQDPGLGLRLIYFSYDVKMKEKGDIPEGYSVSREKKERFSLILESASTNQTSMYLCASSSLPDETGVRETQYFGPGTRLLVL.

This clonotype was detected ten times or more. This rearrangement joins TRBV20-1 to TRBJ2-7; TRBD2 matches 8 bases. The CDR3 totals 15 residues. Germline V gene data show CDR1 as DFQATT and CDR2 as SNEGSKA (reference sequence). The V segment lost 3 bases and the J segment 1 base; nucleotides outside the gene matches: 8. DNA for the CDR3: TGCAGTGCTAGTGCTATAGCGGGAAATTCCTACGAGCAGTACTTC. Its protein product is CSASAIAGNSYEQYF.

In its sample, this clonotype was seen many times. V gene TRBV20-1 combines with J gene TRBJ1-2, with D perhaps TRBD1 (5 bases). The CDR3 runs to 15 residues. Between the trimmed V and J ends, which lost 2 bases and 4 bases, there was a span of 17 bases. Germline V gives CDR1 DFQATT, CDR2 SNEGSKA (reference sequence). The CDR3 nucleotides are TGCAGTGCTAGAATCCCCCCGGGGAGGGGCTATGGCTACACCTTC. Translating it yields CSARIPPGRGYGYTF.

This clonotype has at least ten counts. The chain joins TRBV15 to TRBJ1-1; D is unclear. The CDR3 spans 13 residues. CDR1 and CDR2 (germline): LNHNV, YYDKDF (reference sequence). Trimming shortened V by 8 bases and J by 7 bases, and 17 bases separated the two germline ends. The CDR3 is CATSKFGNYEAFF. CDR3 coding DNA: TGTGCCACCTCTAAATTCGGGAATTATGAAGCTTTCTTT.

In its sample, this clonotype was seen many times. The rearrangement joins TRBV6-1 to TRBJ1-5; maybe TRBD1 (6 bases). The germline V and J ends were trimmed by 6 bases and 6 bases, with 18 bases remaining between them. Germline CDR1 reads MNHNS; CDR2 reads SASEGT. This CDR3 region has 15 residues. The CDR3 DNA sequence: TGTGCCAGCAGCCAACGATGGGGGCCACGTCAGCCCCAGCATTTT. This encodes CASSQRWGPRQPQHF.

This chain joins TRBV6-2 or TRBV6-3 and TRBJ2-7; perhaps TRBD1 as D (6 bases). This CDR3 contains 13 residues. CDR1 is MNHEY, CDR2 SVGEGT, per germline. V was clipped by 8 bases and J by 1 base, with 12 bases between them. DNA of the CDR3: TGTGCCAGCGGAATACAGGGATCCTACGAGCAGTACTTC. As protein: CASGIQGSYEQYF.

This clonotype came up many times. This chain joins TRBV11-1 and TRBJ2-7, with 7 bases matching TRBD1. From germline, CDR1 is SGHAT and CDR2 FQDESV (reference sequence). V shed 5 bases and J 0 bases; nucleotides not matched to a gene: 10. The CDR3 consists of 16 residues. CDR3 nucleotides: TGTGCCAGCAGCGCCCTCGACAGGGCGAGCTCCTACGAGCAGTACTTC. Amino acids: CASSALDRASSYEQYF. The entire variable domain, with the rest obtained from reference TRBV11-1 and TRBJ2-7, is as follows: EAEVAQSPRYKITEKSQAVAFWCDPISGHATLYWYRQILGQGPELLVQFQDESVVDDSQLPKDRFSAERLKGVDSTLKIQPAELGDSAMYLCASSALDRASSYEQYFGPGTRLTVT.

The genes are TRBV12-3 or TRBV12-4 and TRBJ1-2, with 7 bases fitting TRBD1. V dropped 4 bases and J dropped 8; count of bases not matched to a gene: 16. The CDR3 sequence is 16 residues long. The CDR3 reads CASSSGQVADEGGYTF. CDR3 DNA: TGTGCCAGCAGTTCCGGACAGGTCGCGGATGAAGGAGGCTACACCTTC.

This clonotype was seen repeatedly, ten times or more. The gene calls are TRBV28 and TRBJ1-1; D is uncertain. With 5 bases removed from V and 4 bases from J, the gap between germline ends came to 14 bases. The CDR3 is made up of 14 amino acids. Germline V gene data show CDR1 as MDHEN and CDR2 as SYDVKM. CDR3 in amino acids: CASSPPSPATEAFF. The CDR3 DNA follows: TGTGCCAGCAGTCCCCCCTCCCCCGCCACTGAAGCTTTCTTT.

In this sample, this clonotype turned up many times. The junction departs from the called germline gene at one end, perhaps through a read error. This chain joins TRBV12-5 and TRBJ2-5; D is undetermined. There are 17 residues in the CDR3. Germline V gene data show CDR1 as LGHNT and CDR2 as FRNRAP. CDR3 sequence: CASGLVTATGYHETQYF. Written as DNA, the CDR3 is TGTGCTAGTGGTTTGGTAACGGCGACGGGTTACCACGAGACCCAGTACTTC.

This clonotype was picked up many times. The rearrangement joins TRBV28 to TRBJ2-7; the D call may be TRBD1 or TRBD2 (5 bases each). The CDR3 extends over 12 amino acids. The V end was cut by 5 bases, the J end by 9 bases, with 14 bases between. Germline V gives CDR1 MDHEN, CDR2 SYDVKM. This chain's CDR3 is CASSQGAIGQYF. The CDR3, as DNA: TGTGCCAGCAGTCAGGGAGCAATCGGGCAGTACTTC.

This chain uses TRBV12-3 or TRBV12-4 with TRBJ1-2; TRBD1 is a possible D gene (5 bases). V lost 7 bases and J 8 bases, leaving 14 bases between the germline ends. The CDR3 has 12 residues. The CDR3 spells CASIRSYRGYTF. The CDR3 DNA is TGTGCCAGCATCAGGTCGTACAGGGGCTACACCTTC.

The chain has TRBV20-1 and TRBJ2-2; D might be TRBD1 (6 bases). CDR1 DFQATT and CDR2 SNEGSKA come from the germline V gene (reference sequence). This CDR3 spans 16 amino acids. V dropped 2 bases and J dropped 1 base, with 14 bases sitting between them. The CDR3 here is CSARQGTQGNTGELFF. CDR3 coding DNA: TGCAGTGCTAGACAGGGGACACAAGGGAACACCGGGGAGCTGTTTTTT.

This clonotype was observed many times. The V gene is TRBV9, the J gene TRBJ2-5; tentatively, D is TRBD1 (8 bases). This CDR3 is built from 16 residues. The germline gives CDR1 SGDLS, CDR2 YYNGEE. V dropped 2 bases and J dropped 0 bases, with 14 bases sitting between them. CDR3 protein: CASSVGQGGYQETQYF. CDR3 nucleotides: TGTGCCAGCAGCGTCGGACAGGGAGGGTACCAAGAGACCCAGTACTTC.

V usage is TRBV25-1 and J usage is TRBJ2-7, with 15 positions matching TRBD2. The germline V gene has CDR1 MGHDK and CDR2 SYGVNS. The CDR3 length is 20 residues. With 3 bases clipped from V and 0 bases from J, the junction kept 12 bases outside the gene matches. CDR3: CASSDSPGTSGGPSSYEQYF. DNA of the CDR3: TGTGCCAGCAGTGATTCCCCCGGGACTAGCGGGGGGCCGAGCTCCTACGAGCAGTACTTC.

In this sample, this clonotype turned up once. The chain has TRBV12-3 or TRBV12-4 and TRBJ2-3, with a weak D call TRBD1 (6 bases). Trimming pared 3 bases from V and 5 bases from J, leaving 9 bases between. The CDR3 runs 13 residues. This CDR3 reads CASSFPGEDTQYF. The CDR3 DNA reads as TGTGCCAGCAGTTTCCCAGGGGAAGATACGCAGTATTTT.

This chain connects TRBV27 to TRBJ1-1; possible D gene TRBD1, 6 bases. The CDR3 totals 14 residues. V dropped 5 bases and J dropped 0 bases, with 10 bases sitting between them. The germline gives CDR1 MNHEY, CDR2 SMNVEV (reference sequence). The CDR3 DNA is TGTGCCAGCAGTGGGGGACACCTGAACACTGAAGCTTTCTTT. Amino acids: CASSGGHLNTEAFF.

In its sample, this clonotype was seen once. Possible read error: a much larger clone is one base away. The V call is TRBV7-6, the J call TRBJ2-7, with TRBD2 matching over 10 bases. Looked up from germline, CDR1 is SGHVS and CDR2 is FNYEAQ. The CDR3 extends over 15 amino acids. DNA for the CDR3: TGTACCAGCAGCCCCTCCGGGACTAGCGACGACGAGCAGTACTTC. It encodes CTSSPSGTSDDEQYF.

In its sample, this clonotype was seen a few times. The CDR3 bases are TGTGCCATCAGCGAGGGCATTAGCAATCAGCCCCAGCATTTT. Protein: CAISEGISNQPQHF. The chain has TRBV10-3 and TRBJ1-5, with unresolved D. The V end lost 6 bases, the J end lost 0 bases, and 9 bases lay between the germline ends. The germline V gene encodes CDR1 ENHRY and CDR2 SYGVKD. CDR3 length: 14 residues.

V usage is TRBV3-1 and J usage is TRBJ2-2; D perhaps matches TRBD1 (6 bases). The germline gives CDR1 LGHDT, CDR2 YNNKEL (reference sequence). V lost 5 bases and J 1 base, leaving 11 bases between the germline ends. The CDR3 is 15 residues long. The CDR3 loop reads CASSVNRVNTGELFF. DNA for the CDR3: TGTGCCAGCAGCGTCAACAGGGTGAACACCGGGGAGCTGTTTTTT.

The sample holds many counts of this clonotype. V and J are TRBV12-3 or TRBV12-4 and TRBJ2-7, with no clear D. Trimming removed 8 bases from V and 0 bases from J, with 20 bases in between. The CDR3 loop spans 16 amino acids. The CDR3 DNA follows: TGTGCCAGCGCCCGAGACTTTGTTGCCAGCTCCTACGAGCAGTACTTC. It specifies CASARDFVASSYEQYF.